This T cell receptor (beta chain) is from a study of cytomegalovirus exposure and HLA in healthy donors (dated by TCRdb to between 2016 and 2019). Background for the entire study: An earlier analysis of some 500 of the donors reported roughly 270 Gb of sequence data and roughly 110 million unique TCR beta sequences from about 200 million T cells. In the later analysis, no new phenotypic data were used to find candidate immune exposures; instead, reliance was placed on TCR beta sequences and their occurrence across donors. Every repertoire in the discovery cohort had been generated on one and the same sequencing platform. High-throughput TCR immunosequencing, statistical association of individual TCRs with disease status, and machine learning were combined to predict cytomegalovirus infection status. Among some 410 genotyped donors of the cohort, an average of about 240,000 unique TCR beta nucleotide sequences was sequenced per donor, of which roughly 18% were non-productive. Alongside the repertoire data, information on donor age, sex, ethnicity and CMV serostatus was compiled. Four or five DR-DQ haplotypes were handled as single units for association and clustering because linkage in the cohort was strong. The study used immunosequencing to profile the T cell repertoires of approximately 690 subjects and linked those repertoires to cytomegalovirus serostatus. A later analysis re-analyzed previously published TCR beta repertoires from about 730 donors and added high-resolution HLA genotyping to study TCR occurrence patterns. An early release covering 550 to 700 HLA-typed donors comprised about 320 gigabases of sequencing data and tens of millions of unique TCR sequences. Of the 300 to 450 genotyped donors, 81% were placed in the genetic ancestry cluster associated with self-reported Caucasian donors. A later genetic analysis took genome-wide SNP genotypes for about 65% of the 666 donors and used that subset as a discovery cohort. A separate validation cohort of about 110 different subjects was used in addition to the approximately 700-subject first cohort. The study was designed to test whether signatures of past pathogen exposure could be identified by cataloging public T cell receptors. The number of typed donors differed by locus: roughly 620-630 for A, B, C, DRB1 and DQB1; about 520 for DQA1; 606 for DPA1; and around 450 for DPB1. An earlier analysis of 500 to 650 of the donors applied high-throughput TCR beta sequencing to assess whether each TCR beta V gene segment acted as functional or pseudogenic. HLA typing included class I and class II loci at four-digit resolution.

In total, around 600 healthy bone marrow donors made up the cohort. At the time of sampling, all cohort members were nominally healthy, though unrecorded immune exposures were likely present. The donor was CMV seronegative and was included in the group of a few hundred seronegative cohort members. Each donor provided a peripheral blood sample, and peripheral blood mononuclear cells were used for TCR beta sequencing. The Qiagen DNeasy Blood Extraction Kit was used to extract genomic DNA from the blood cell samples. The CDR3 sequence holds 15 residues, the cysteine and phenylalanine included. CDR3 DNA only is kept here, 45 bases in frame from base 1. Trimming removed 4 bases from V and 6 bases from J; the gene matches leave 3 bases unexplained. CDR1 LNHDA and CDR2 SQIVND were looked up in the germline V gene (reference sequence). This clone was seen once. The antigen it recognizes is unknown. One base away there is no much larger clone; base qualities are not given.

Library method: the immunoSEQ multiplex PCR assay. A mixture of 60 forward primers for TCR Vbeta segments and 13 reverse primers for TCR Jbeta segments was used in the multiplex PCR. The CDR3 region of rearranged TCR beta genes was amplified from genomic DNA by a multiplex PCR assay. On the Illumina HiSeq System, the amplified TCR beta libraries were sequenced as 87-base-pair reads. On the authors' methods: In a later analysis, tens of millions of unique TCR beta chains were counted across the approximately 640 repertoires, and some 10 million of these chains were shared by at least two donors. Raw reads were error-corrected and collapsed into unique sequences with a nearest-neighbor algorithm that merged closely related sequences to remove PCR and sequencing errors. V, D and J gene segments were assigned by aligning CDR3 sequences to IMGT reference sequences. Each retained sequence needed at least a six-nucleotide match to both a V gene segment and a J gene segment. A rearrangement was called productive if the CDR3 had no stop codons and remained in frame with V and J, and every other rearrangement was called non-productive. CDR3 was defined according to IMGT convention as the region running from the second conserved V-encoded cysteine to the conserved J-encoded phenylalanine. In an earlier analysis of roughly 610 of the donors, sequences lacking an unambiguous match to a single V gene segment were excluded. An earlier analysis of 550 to 650 of the donors classified V segments as functional when productive rearrangements were above 56.7% and as segregating when the standard deviation between donors was above 5%. To diagnose cytomegalovirus status from the catalog of TCR beta chain sequences, a statistical classification framework was built. A later analysis assigned V and J genes by comparing TCR nucleotide sequences with IMGT/GENE-DB human TR gene sequences. A later analysis assigned CDR3 sequences and most-parsimonious VDJ recombination scenarios with the TCRdist pipeline. In a later analysis, each TCR beta chain was defined by its CDR3 amino acid sequence together with its V-gene family, and reads lacking a unique V-gene family were excluded. In a later analysis, 500 to 700 highly shared, low-generation-probability nucleotide sequences were removed to address suspected cross-contamination and a sequencing artifact. In a later analysis, a clonal expansion index for each public chain was calculated from normalized within-repertoire ranks of inferred template counts. In a later analysis, generation probabilities were computed with a VDJ recombination model fitted to out-of-frame rearrangements, and the resulting probabilities were checked against IGoR. A later analysis scored TCR-TCR, TCR-HLA and TCR-CMV co-occurrence with hypergeometric tests, applying a repertoire-size bias correction to TCR pairs. False discovery rates were estimated in a later analysis by permuting HLA or CMV assignments 20 times. A later analysis grouped co-occurring TCRs with DBSCAN, adding TCRdist sequence similarity when clustering within HLA-allele-positive subsets. Repertoires with fewer than 30,000 or more than 120,000 public chains, plus five repertoires with anomalous nucleotide sharing, were excluded from co-occurrence clustering. This immuneACCESS table, as held by TCRdb, lists in-frame sequences with V and J called but not all clones. Of the missing ones, under half trace to an unresolved V gene in checked studies; the others have no known cause. The V and J calls and clone size were taken over from that table, and D and trimming were inferred from the DNA. This sample comprises about 200,000 clones, around 79% of them detected only once. The ten largest clones capture around 1.9% of the sample.

The investigation overall reported the following: Cytomegalovirus status was reported to be diagnosed by the classifier with high specificity and sensitivity in both the original and validation cohorts. In vitro tests confirmed that a few of the cytomegalovirus-associated TCR beta chains recognize cytomegalovirus antigens. A further reported finding was that TCR beta sequences accurately predicted the HLA-A and HLA-B alleles for most subjects in the first cohort. Because counts were too low, roughly 17 rarely observed V segments, including chromosome 9 orphons, were left out of the earlier analysis of a few hundred of the donors. Several of the top co-occurrence clusters appeared to be linked to parvovirus B19, influenza, CMV and Epstein-Barr virus, according to a later analysis. Presence/absence analyses assumed roughly uniform sequencing depth across donors, an assumption that may not hold. Compared with equally common non-associated chains, HLA-associated TCR beta chains in a later analysis were more clonally expanded and had lower generation probabilities. According to a later analysis, most CMV-associated TCR beta chains appeared to be HLA-restricted, and the HLA associations seemed to be driven largely by CMV exposure. CMV serostatus was the only immune exposure information available for the cohort. Some IMGT-functional V segments, including TRBV6-2 and TRBV6-3, could not be told apart with the 87-base-pair reads, so those segments were excluded. This cohort had only TCR beta chains sequenced, and the lack of alpha or paired-chain data limited which features could be detected. While some public TCRs were present in many individuals, most TCR sequences turned up only very rarely across donors. An association between a missense DCLRE1C variant and V-gene and J-gene trimming of TCR beta chains was found in a later genetic analysis and replicated in an independent cohort. When HLA alleles, especially DR and DQ, strongly co-occurred, attributing TCR associations to individual alleles was difficult. The authors suggested that the approach could potentially be extended to other disease states and immunological phenotypes. In a later analysis, over 15,000 TCR beta sequences were associated with specific HLA alleles at a false discovery rate of 0.05. HLA typing was unavailable for some donors at each locus, so association tests used only the typed subset. In an earlier analysis of approximately 590 of the donors, most TCR beta V segments appeared in productive rearrangements about 87% or about 30% of the time, broadly matching IMGT annotations. The study listed 150 to 200 TCR beta chains as associated with cytomegalovirus. In a later analysis, the rate of TCR association differed among HLA loci, with DRB1 alleles having the most associated TCRs and HLA-C alleles having the fewest. The sequencing pipeline was judged likely to have produced a cluster of highly shared sequence variants as a technical artifact. In a later genetic analysis, fewer N-insertions in productive TCRs were reported among donors in an Asian-associated ancestry cluster than the 666-donor mean. Linkage disequilibrium might explain the correlated functional status among segregating V segments, but an unknown experimental factor could not be excluded.

The TCR sequence derives from a male donor in good health and CMV-seronegative. The rearranged segments are TRBV19 and TRBJ2-1, with TRBD2 identical over 13 junction bases. Sequenced: PBMCs. The DNA is as follows: TGTGCCAGTAGTACCACTAGCGGGAGGGGCAATGAGCAGTTCTTC. This is translated as CASSTTSGRGNEQFF.